This TCR beta chain was profiled in a study of shared clonotypes between healthy human individuals. The CDR3 is 13 amino acids. Germline V lookup: CDR1 MRHNA, CDR2 SNTAGT. V lost 5 bases and J lost 4; bases outside the gene matches: 3. TCRdb's copy holds only in-frame clones and misses some; the assay was immunoSEQ multiplex PCR. The sample gives hundreds of thousands of clones, more than 70% of which show up once; 1.5% to 2% is in the top ten. The sequenced material came from memory CD4+ T cells sorted from blood. Subset given: CD45RA-negative fraction. The chain uses TRBV6-4 and TRBJ1-1; 8 nucleotides match TRBD1. This TCR was sampled from a woman aged 30 to 39 in good health. The CDR3 bases are TGTGCCAGCAGTTTAACAGGGGGCACTGAAGCTTTCTTT. Translating gives CASSLTGGTEAFF.